This TCR beta chain was retrieved from a study of Ad26.COV2.S vaccination and SARS-CoV-2 variants. General observations from the study: Vaccinated individuals (as opposed to placebo recipients) had higher spike-specific TCR breadth.

A note on this clone: Its antigen is not known.

As for treatment: roughly 20 received Ad26.COV2.S at low or high dose, single or two shots; about 5 received placebo; per-sample allocation not given. Sampling occurred on day 63 after the first vaccine or placebo injection. Recruitment in Boston yielded a donor of adult age, 18-55 years. Method: immunoSEQ multiplex PCR; TCRdb's copy keeps in-frame clones and lacks some. The repertoire holds some 300,000 clones, around 84% seen once, with 1.9% in the top ten. The TCR originated in a person between 18 and 65 years old who received the Ad26.COV2.S COVID-19 vaccine or a placebo. This sample comprised peripheral blood, obtained in a trial of Ad26.COV2.S vaccine versus placebo.

CDR3 residues: CASGSQGTEQFF. The CDR3 DNA follows: TGTGCTAGTGGTTCACAGGGCACTGAGCAGTTCTTC. This chain links TRBV12-5 with TRBJ2-1, with D possibly TRBD1 on 6 matching bases. V lost 4 bases to trimming and J lost 9 bases, with 10 bases between them. In germline, CDR1 is LGHNT, CDR2 FRNRAP. The CDR3 spans 12 residues.